This T cell receptor beta chain was profiled in a study of T cells expressing NK-cell markers. TCRdb re-called the 5' RACE reads; one entry per CDR3 protein, DNA not given. This sample contains some 440,000 distinct CDR3 sequences. Germline-derived CDR1 and CDR2 are SGHRS and YFSETQ. There are 14 residues in the CDR3. The origin of this receptor is a woman between 45 and 65 years old in good health. The sample was blood T cells: a sorted CD56 or NKG2C T cell subset, CD4+ or CD8+ T cells, or bulk PBMC T cells (not recorded which). This chain joins TRBV5-1 and TRBJ2-3; the TCRdb call, TRBD2, lacks DNA for checking. The CDR3 is CASKTSDHTDTQYF.